This T cell receptor beta chain was captured by sequencing in a study of blood T cells in healthy people across ages. Study at large: With template switching, about one barcoded beta molecule was captured per two T cells.

Combining a sample-barcoded 5' primer with a J-beta primer mix, a second PCR ran for roughly 7 to 12 cycles. Using its own MiXCR run on the 5' RACE reads, TCRdb lists one record per CDR3 protein. The top ten hold about 10% of the sample, which has approximately 1.5 million distinct CDR3 sequences, about 35% seen once. This clonotype was seen a single time. CDR1 and CDR2 from the germline V gene are GTSNPN and SVGIG (reference sequence). Trimming took off 2 bases at V and 7 bases at J, with 12 bases between the two ends. This CDR3 has 12 residues. The sequence derives from a woman between 25 and 40 years old in good health. The rearrangement joins TRBV30 to TRBJ2-7; D might be TRBD1 or TRBD2, each matching 5 bases. Sequencing was performed on blood. For the CDR3, the DNA is TGTGCCTGGAGTAGAGGGGCGGTGGAGCAGTACTTC. Translating it yields CAWSRGAVEQYF.